This is a list of T cell receptor beta chains from one sample in a study of human T cells and chemical hapten exposure. TCRdb recomputed calls from the RACE reads with MiXCR, one row per CDR3 protein. The sample gives about 140,000 distinct CDR3 sequences, around 11% of which show up once; around 1.4% is in the top ten. Sequenced material: whole blood, taken in connection with sensitization to the hapten diphenylcyclopropenone (DPC). These receptors all stem from a woman in her fifties or sixties with alopecia areata. Some clones in this sample may be carry-over from other donors' samples. Each CDR3 is given with its conserved first and last residue. A D gene is named only where the DNA matches it firmly. Rows may omit the clone size; those that give it use once, few, many or a size class.

J gene | D gene | V gene | clone size | CDR3 protein | CDR3 DNA
TRBJ2-1 | . | TRBV12-3/TRBV12-4 | few | CASSLAGTPNNEQFF | TGTGCCAGCAGTTTAGCCGGGACGCCTAACAATGAGCAGTTCTTC
TRBJ2-5 | TRBD2 | TRBV7-9 | . | CASSYGLAELQETQYF | TGTGCCAGCAGCTACGGACTAGCGGAACTCCAAGAGACCCAGTACTTC
TRBJ2-7 | TRBD2 | TRBV6-6 | few | CASRGLAVTYEQYF | TGTGCCAGCAGGGGGCTAGCGGTTACCTACGAGCAGTACTTC
TRBJ1-2 | . | TRBV29-1 | . | CSVSEGLYGYTF | TGCAGCGTGTCGGAAGGGCTCTATGGCTACACCTTC
TRBJ2-1 | TRBD2 | TRBV7-6 | many | CASSRTSGSGEFF | TGTGCCAGCAGCCGGACTAGCGGCTCCGGCGAGTTCTTC
TRBJ2-2 | . | TRBV18 | . | CASSPPTGPNTGELFF | TGTGCCAGCTCACCACCTACGGGACCTAACACCGGGGAGCTGTTTTTT
TRBJ1-2 | . | TRBV11-1 | . | CASSRGLSYGYTF | TGTGCCAGCAGCCGGGGACTTTCCTATGGCTACACCTTC
TRBJ1-2 | . | TRBV28 | few | CASSDSAQTYTF | TGTGCCAGCAGTGACAGCGCGCAGACCTACACCTTC
TRBJ2-6 | . | TRBV6-1 | many | CATSGANVLTF | TGTGCCACATCTGGGGCCAACGTCCTGACTTTC
TRBJ2-1 | . | TRBV10-3 | . | CAIRSGSYNEQFF | TGTGCCATCAGGAGCGGTTCCTACAATGAGCAGTTCTTC
TRBJ2-1 | . | TRBV14 | . | CASSQEASSYNEQFF | TGTGCCAGCAGCCAAGAGGCGAGCTCCTACAATGAGCAGTTCTTC
TRBJ2-5 | . | TRBV11-3 | few | CASSTHQETQYF | TGTGCCAGCAGCACGCACCAAGAGACCCAGTACTTC
TRBJ2-3 | . | TRBV18 | . | CASSPIRDTQYF | TGTGCCAGCTCACCAATAAGGGATACGCAGTATTTT
TRBJ2-2 | . | TRBV20-1 | few | CSARPLARSSTGELFF | TGCAGTGCCCGCCCCCTAGCGAGGTCGAGCACCGGGGAGCTGTTTTTT
TRBJ2-5 | TRBD2 | TRBV7-9 | many | CASSKVGLRETQYF | TGTGCCAGCAGCAAAGTGGGACTACGAGAGACCCAGTACTTC
TRBJ1-5 | . | TRBV9 | . | CASSVTTTVHYQPQHF | TGTGCCAGCAGCGTAACCACGACAGTCCATTATCAGCCCCAGCATTTT
TRBJ2-4 | . | TRBV12-3/TRBV12-4 | . | CASSPQWAKNIQYF | TGTGCCAGCAGTCCCCAGTGGGCCAAAAACATTCAGTACTTC
TRBJ1-1 | . | TRBV27 | few | CASSYWAGGRAEAFF | TGTGCCAGCAGCTATTGGGCCGGGGGCCGTGCTGAAGCTTTCTTT
TRBJ1-3 | . | TRBV20-1 | . | CSARGAGAWGNTIYF | TGCAGTGCTAGAGGGGCAGGGGCATGGGGAAACACCATATATTTT
TRBJ2-1 | TRBD2 | TRBV11-2 | many | CASSLSRTSAYNEQFF | TGTGCCAGCAGCTTAAGTCGGACTAGCGCATACAATGAGCAGTTCTTC
TRBJ2-7 | TRBD2 | TRBV20-1 | . | CSALHRTSGGASYEQYF | TGCAGTGCCTTACATCGAACTAGCGGGGGAGCGAGCTACGAGCAGTACTTC
TRBJ2-7 | TRBD1 | TRBV7-9 | many | CASSATGGLEQYF | TGTGCCAGCAGCGCGACAGGGGGCTTGGAGCAGTACTTC
TRBJ2-3 | . | TRBV12-3/TRBV12-4 | many | CASSPRRDLKDTQYF | TGTGCCAGCAGCCCCCGCCGGGACCTCAAAGATACGCAGTATTTT
TRBJ2-5 | TRBD1 | TRBV7-3 | . | CASSLDRGETQYF | TGTGCCAGCAGCCTCGACAGGGGGGAGACCCAGTACTTC
TRBJ1-2 | . | TRBV6-2/TRBV6-3 | few | CASSYGREANYGYTF | TGTGCCAGCAGTTACGGTCGGGAAGCTAACTATGGCTACACCTTC
TRBJ1-2 | . | TRBV10-3 | many | CAIGADHNYGYTF | TGTGCCATCGGGGCAGACCATAACTATGGCTACACCTTC
TRBJ2-7 | TRBD2 | TRBV7-2 | many | CASLTTGRAYEQYF | TGTGCCAGCCTCACTACCGGGAGGGCCTACGAGCAGTACTTC
TRBJ2-7 | TRBD2 | TRBV20-1 | few | CSAARGGVIGEQYF | TGCAGTGCTGCCCGCGGGGGGGTTATCGGAGAGCAGTACTTC
TRBJ1-6 | . | TRBV6-5 | many | CASSKRGDRGRPLHF | TGTGCCAGCAGTAAGAGGGGGGACCGCGGTCGACCCCTCCACTTT
TRBJ2-2 | . | TRBV5-1 | . | CAGPDFRDTGELFF | TGCGCCGGCCCGGATTTTCGAGACACCGGGGAGCTGTTTTTT
TRBJ2-5 | . | TRBV12-3/TRBV12-4 | many | CASSFREGETQYF | TGTGCCAGCAGTTTCCGCGAAGGAGAGACCCAGTACTTC
TRBJ2-3 | . | TRBV27 | . | CATRSGDTQYF | TGTGCCACCCGGAGCGGGGATACGCAGTATTTT
TRBJ2-1 | TRBD2 | TRBV30 | . | CAWDKLAGAYNEQFF | TGTGCCTGGGACAAGCTAGCGGGAGCATACAATGAGCAGTTCTTC
TRBJ2-2 | . | TRBV30 | few | CAWSGAGARNTGELFF | TGTGCCTGGAGCGGGGCGGGGGCGAGGAACACCGGGGAGCTGTTTTTT
TRBJ2-7 | TRBD1 | TRBV12-3/TRBV12-4 | . | CASSYRDRGHEQYF | TGTGCCAGCAGTTACCGGGACAGGGGCCACGAGCAGTACTTC
TRBJ2-5 | . | TRBV2 | . | CASSEGLSFTETQYF | TGTGCCAGCAGCGAAGGACTATCCTTCACGGAGACCCAGTACTTC
TRBJ2-2 | TRBD1 | TRBV28 | . | CASRLRQGGTGELFF | TGTGCCAGCAGACTTCGACAGGGGGGGACCGGGGAGCTGTTTTTT
TRBJ2-3 | TRBD2 | TRBV6-1 | many | CAGSGTPTDTQYF | TGTGCCGGTAGCGGGACCCCCACAGATACGCAGTATTTT
TRBJ2-3 | TRBD2 | TRBV29-1 | many | CSGAGTRSADTQYF | TGCAGCGGCGCCGGGACTAGGTCGGCAGATACGCAGTATTTT
TRBJ2-1 | TRBD2 | TRBV7-6 | many | CASSLAKLAGTYNEQFF | TGTGCCAGCAGCTTAGCGAAACTAGCGGGAACCTACAATGAGCAGTTCTTC